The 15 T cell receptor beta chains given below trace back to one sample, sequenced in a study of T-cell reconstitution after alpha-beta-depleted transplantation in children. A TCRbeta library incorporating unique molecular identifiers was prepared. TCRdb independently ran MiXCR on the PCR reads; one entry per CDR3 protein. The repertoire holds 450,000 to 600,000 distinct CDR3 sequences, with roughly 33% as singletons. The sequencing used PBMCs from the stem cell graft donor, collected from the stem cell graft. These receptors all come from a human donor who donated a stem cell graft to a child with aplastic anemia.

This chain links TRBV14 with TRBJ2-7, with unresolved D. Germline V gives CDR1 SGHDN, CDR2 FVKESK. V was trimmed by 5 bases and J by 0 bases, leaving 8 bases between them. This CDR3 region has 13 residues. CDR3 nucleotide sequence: TGTGCCAGCAGCGGCGCTAGCTCCTACGAGCAGTACTTC. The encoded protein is CASSGASSYEQYF.

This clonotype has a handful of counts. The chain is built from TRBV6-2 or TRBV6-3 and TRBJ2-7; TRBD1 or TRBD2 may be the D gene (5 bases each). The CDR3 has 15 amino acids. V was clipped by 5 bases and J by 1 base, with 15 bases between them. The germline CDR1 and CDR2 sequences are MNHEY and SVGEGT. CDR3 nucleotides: TGTGCCAGCAGTCGACCCCGGGGCGGATCCTACGAGCAGTACTTC. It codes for CASSRPRGGSYEQYF.

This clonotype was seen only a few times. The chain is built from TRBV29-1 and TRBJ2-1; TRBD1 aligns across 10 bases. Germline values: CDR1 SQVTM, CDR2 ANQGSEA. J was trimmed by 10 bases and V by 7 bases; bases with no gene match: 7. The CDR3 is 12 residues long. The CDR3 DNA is TGCAGCGCCAGGGACAGGGGTCAGGAGCAGTTCTTC. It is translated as CSARDRGQEQFF.

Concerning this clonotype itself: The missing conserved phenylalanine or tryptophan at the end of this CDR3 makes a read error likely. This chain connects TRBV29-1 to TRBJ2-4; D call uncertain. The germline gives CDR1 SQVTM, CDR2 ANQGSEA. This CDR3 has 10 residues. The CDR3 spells CGAVENIQYL. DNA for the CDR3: TGCGGCGCGGTAGAAAACATTCAGTACTTG.

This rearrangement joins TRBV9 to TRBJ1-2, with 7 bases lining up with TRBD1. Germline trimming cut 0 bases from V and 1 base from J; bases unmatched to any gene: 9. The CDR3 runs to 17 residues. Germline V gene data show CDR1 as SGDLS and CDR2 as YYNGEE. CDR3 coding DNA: TGTGCCAGCAGCGTAGCAGTTAGGGGGACAGATAACTATGGCTACACCTTC. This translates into CASSVAVRGTDNYGYTF. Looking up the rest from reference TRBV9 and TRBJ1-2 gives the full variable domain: DSGVTQTPKHLITATGQRVTLRCSPRSGDLSVYWYQQSLDQGLQFLIQYYNGEERAKGNILERFSAQQFPDLHSELNLSSLELGDSALYFCASSVAVRGTDNYGYTFGSGTRLTVV.

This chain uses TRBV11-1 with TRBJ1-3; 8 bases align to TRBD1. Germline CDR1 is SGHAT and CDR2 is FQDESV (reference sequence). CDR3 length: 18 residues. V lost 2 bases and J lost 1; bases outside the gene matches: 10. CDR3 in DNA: TGTGCCAGCAGCTTAACGGCCCGGACAGGGACTTCTGGAAACACCATATATTTT. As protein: CASSLTARTGTSGNTIYF.

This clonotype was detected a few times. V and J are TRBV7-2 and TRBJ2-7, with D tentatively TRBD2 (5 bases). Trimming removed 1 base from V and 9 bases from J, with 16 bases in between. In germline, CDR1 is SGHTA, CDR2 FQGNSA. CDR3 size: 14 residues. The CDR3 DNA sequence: TGTGCCAGCAGCTTAGATATGCTAGCCCTCGGGCAGTACTTC. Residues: CASSLDMLALGQYF.

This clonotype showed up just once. Here the CDR3 reads CASSQPRQPDTQYF. In DNA, the CDR3 is TGCGCCAGCTCGCAGCCTCGACAGCCAGATACGCAGTATTTT. V usage is TRBV5-1 and J usage is TRBJ2-3; D may be TRBD1 (5 bases). The CDR3 runs to 14 residues. V was clipped by 7 bases and J by 4 bases, with 16 bases between them. CDR1 and CDR2 (germline): SGHRS, YFSETQ.

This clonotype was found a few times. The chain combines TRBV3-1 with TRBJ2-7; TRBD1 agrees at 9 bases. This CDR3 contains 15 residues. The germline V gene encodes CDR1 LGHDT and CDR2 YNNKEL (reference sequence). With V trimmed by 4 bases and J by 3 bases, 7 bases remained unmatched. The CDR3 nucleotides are TGTGCCAGCAGCCCCGGACAGGGGACTCTCTACGAGCAGTACTTC. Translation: CASSPGQGTLYEQYF.

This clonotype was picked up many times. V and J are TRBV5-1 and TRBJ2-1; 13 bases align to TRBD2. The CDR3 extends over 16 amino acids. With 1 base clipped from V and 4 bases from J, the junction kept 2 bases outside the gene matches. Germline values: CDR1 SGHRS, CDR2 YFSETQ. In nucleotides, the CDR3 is TGCGCCAGCAGCTTGACTAGCGGGAGGGTATACAATGAGCAGTTCTTC. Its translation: CASSLTSGRVYNEQFF.

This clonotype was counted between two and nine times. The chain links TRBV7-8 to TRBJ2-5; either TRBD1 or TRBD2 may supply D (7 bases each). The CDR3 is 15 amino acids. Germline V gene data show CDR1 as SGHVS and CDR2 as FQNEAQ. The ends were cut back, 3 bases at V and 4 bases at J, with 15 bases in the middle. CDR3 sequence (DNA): TGTGCCAGCAGCTTGGAAGGGGGCGGGGGAGAGACCCAGTACTTC. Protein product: CASSLEGGGGETQYF.

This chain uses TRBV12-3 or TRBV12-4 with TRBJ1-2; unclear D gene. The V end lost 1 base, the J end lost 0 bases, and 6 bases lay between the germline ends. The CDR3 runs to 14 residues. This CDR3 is CASSLGPSNYGYTF. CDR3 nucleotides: TGTGCCAGCAGTTTAGGCCCTTCTAACTATGGCTACACCTTC.

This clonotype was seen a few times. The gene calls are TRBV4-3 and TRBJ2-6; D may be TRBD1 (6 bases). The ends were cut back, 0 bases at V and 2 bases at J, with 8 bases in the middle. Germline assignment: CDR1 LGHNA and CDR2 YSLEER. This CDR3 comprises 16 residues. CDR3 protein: CASSQDSGAGANVLTF. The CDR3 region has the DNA TGCGCCAGCAGCCAAGACTCAGGGGCTGGGGCCAACGTCCTGACTTTC.

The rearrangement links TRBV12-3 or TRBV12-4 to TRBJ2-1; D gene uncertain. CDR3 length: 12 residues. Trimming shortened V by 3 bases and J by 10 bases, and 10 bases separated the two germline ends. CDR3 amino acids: CASSFLRWEQFF. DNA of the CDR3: TGTGCCAGCAGTTTCTTGAGGTGGGAGCAGTTCTTC.

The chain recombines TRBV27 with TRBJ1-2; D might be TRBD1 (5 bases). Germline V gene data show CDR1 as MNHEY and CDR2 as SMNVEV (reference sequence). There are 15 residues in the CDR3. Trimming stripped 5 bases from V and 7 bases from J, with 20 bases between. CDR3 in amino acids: CASSPLLGAAGGYTF. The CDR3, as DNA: TGTGCCAGCAGTCCGCTCTTAGGGGCGGCGGGTGGCTACACCTTC.